The source of this TCR beta chain is a study of blood T cells in healthy people across ages. Study-wide findings and caveats: Diversity of TCR beta correlated strongly with naive T cell percentage. Long-lived and aged donors differed, with more naive CD4+ cells and higher diversity in the long-lived.

A sample-barcoded 5' primer and a J-beta primer mix were used in a second PCR of roughly 7 to 11 cycles. From the 5' RACE reads, TCRdb called clonotypes with MiXCR, one entry per CDR3 protein. The sample holds 650,000 to 1,000,000 distinct CDR3 sequences, under 40% seen once. This clonotype has only a few counts. The antigen is undetermined. Germline CDR1 is MNHNS and CDR2 is SASEGT. Trimming pared 5 bases from V and 8 bases from J, leaving 18 bases between. CDR3 length: 14 residues. The sequence was collected from a man in his late teens or twenties in good health. The specimen was blood. The genes are TRBV6-1 and TRBJ1-2; perhaps TRBD1 as D (5 bases). CDR3 sequence: CASSLTGTPAGYTF. The CDR3 DNA sequence: TGTGCCAGCAGTCTCACCGGGACCCCAGCGGGCTACACCTTC.